The 26 T cell receptor beta chains below were found in one sample sequenced in a study of T cell responses to AZD1222 COVID-19 vaccine. This table comes from immunoSEQ multiplex PCR, and its TCRdb copy is limited to in-frame clones, with some not included. The sample shows roughly 200,000 clones, approximately 92% of them seen only once. Sequenced material: peripheral blood, taken on day 0 of AZD1222 vaccination. These TCRs come from an adult in good health.

The sample holds one count of this clone. The chain recombines TRBV6-1 with TRBJ2-7; D unclear. This CDR3 is 13 amino acids long. Germline values: CDR1 MNHNS, CDR2 SASEGT. V dropped 1 base and J dropped 2 bases, with 6 bases sitting between them. CDR3 in DNA: TGTGCCAGCAGTGAAGGATCCGCCTACGAGCAGTACTTC. The encoded protein is CASSEGSAYEQYF.

This rearrangement joins TRBV27 to TRBJ1-4, with D unclear. Germline V gene lookup returns CDR1 MNHEY and CDR2 SMNVEV (reference sequence). CDR3 length equals 13 residues. Trimming cost V 3 bases and J 3 bases, with 5 bases left between them. The CDR3 here is CASSFHANEKLFF. CDR3 bases: TGTGCCAGCAGTTTTCACGCTAATGAAAAACTGTTTTTT.

This chain uses TRBV7-3 with TRBJ2-7; TRBD2 matches at 9 bases. This CDR3 has 14 amino acids. The ends lost 5 bases at V and 6 bases at J; junction bases unmatched: 8. CDR1 and CDR2 from the germline V gene are SGHTA and FQGTGA. The CDR3, as DNA: TGTGCCAGCAGCCCCCAACTAGCGGGTGCCGAGCAGTACTTC. It is translated as CASSPQLAGAEQYF.

CDR3 in amino acids: CASSLLPGQGHNEQFF. CDR3 DNA: TGTGCCAGCAGCTTACTTCCGGGACAGGGACACAATGAGCAGTTCTTC. This chain joins TRBV7-6 and TRBJ2-1, with TRBD1 identical over 9 bases. This CDR3 comprises 16 residues. V lost 2 bases, J lost 5 bases, and 7 bases stayed unmatched. Germline V gene data show CDR1 as SGHVS and CDR2 as FNYEAQ.

The J gene is TRBJ1-2, the V gene TRBV24-1, with 7 bases matching TRBD1. The trim removed 9 bases at V and 4 bases at J, leaving 7 bases unmatched. Germline assignment: CDR1 KGHDR and CDR2 SFDVKD. The CDR3 length is 13 residues. The CDR3 nucleotides are TGTGCCACCTCCAGGGGACAGAGCTATGGCTACACCTTC. Translation gives CATSRGQSYGYTF.

The DNA of the CDR3 is TGTGCCAGCAGCTTAAGGAGGGCCTTGGGTGCGGACACCATATATTTT. Translation gives CASSLRRALGADTIYF. The chain joins TRBV7-9 to TRBJ1-3; D is ambiguous. CDR3 length equals 16 residues. Germline CDR1 and CDR2: SEHNR and FQNEAQ (reference sequence). The V and J ends lost 2 bases and 8 bases respectively, with 19 bases between them.

The chain links TRBV6-5 to TRBJ1-1; D may be TRBD1 (5 bases). CDR3 length equals 13 residues. Deletions cut 11 bases from V and 4 bases from J, with 17 bases between. Per germline, CDR1 MNHEY and CDR2 SVGAGI. The CDR3: CAAKESGFTEAFF. The CDR3 nucleotides read TGTGCCGCAAAGGAATCAGGGTTCACTGAAGCTTTCTTT.

The chain couples TRBV3-1 (or the pseudogene TRBV3-2) to TRBJ1-1; 8 bases are a match to TRBD1. Germline-derived CDR1 and CDR2 are LGHDT and YNNKEL (reference sequence). J gave up 3 bases and V 5 bases, and 8 bases lay outside the gene matches. There are 15 residues in the CDR3. The DNA of the CDR3 is TGTGCCAGCAGCGGACAGGGACAGGAGTACACTGAAGCTTTCTTT. This codes for CASSGQGQEYTEAFF.

The rearrangement links TRBV3-1 (or the pseudogene TRBV3-2) to TRBJ1-5; 10 bases match TRBD1. The CDR3 extends over 17 amino acids. CDR1 is LGHDT, CDR2 YNNKEL, per germline (reference sequence). The V segment lost 5 bases and the J segment 3 bases; nucleotides outside the gene matches: 10. As DNA, the CDR3 is TGTGCCAGCAGCTCCGGACAGGGGGTCCCCCCCAATCAGCCCCAGCATTTT. Its translation: CASSSGQGVPPNQPQHF.

A single count supports this clone. This chain uses TRBV3-1 (or the pseudogene TRBV3-2) with TRBJ2-7; 11 bases map to TRBD2. CDR1 LGHDT and CDR2 YNNKEL come from the germline V gene (reference sequence). V lost 1 base to trimming and J lost 2 bases; unmatched junction nucleotides: 10. This CDR3 has 18 amino acids. CDR3 in DNA: TGTGCCAGCAGCCAAGCGGGTAGCGGGGGGGCCTACCCCTACGAGCAGTACTTC. Encoded protein: CASSQAGSGGAYPYEQYF.

This clone showed up just a few times. The rearrangement uses TRBV5-6 and TRBJ2-5; D might be TRBD1 (5 bases). V was pared by 2 bases and J by 5 bases, with 7 bases between. Germline CDR1 is SGHDT and CDR2 is YYEEEE. The CDR3 covers 12 residues. The CDR3 DNA follows: TGTGCCAGCAGCTTCAAGGGGGAGACCCAGTACTTC. Translated: CASSFKGETQYF. The full variable domain, rest sourced from reference TRBV5-6 and TRBJ2-5, is DAGVTQSPTHLIKTRGQQVTLRCSPKSGHDTVSWYQQALGQGPQFIFQYYEEEERQRGNFPDRFSGHQFPNYSSELNVNALLLGDSALYLCASSFKGETQYFGPGTRLLVL.

The chain combines TRBV12-3 or TRBV12-4 with TRBJ1-4, with 8 bases lining up with TRBD1. V lost 6 bases and J lost 8; bases outside the gene matches: 2. The CDR3 length is 12 residues. The CDR3 DNA sequence: TGTGCCAGCAGGACAGGGGTCGAAAAACTGTTTTTT. This codes for CASRTGVEKLFF.

V gene TRBV10-1 combines with J gene TRBJ1-4; possible D gene TRBD1, 6 bases. Germline V gene sequence: CDR1 WNHNN, CDR2 SYGVQD (reference sequence). The CDR3 spans 17 residues. V dropped 3 bases and J dropped 1 base, with 15 bases sitting between them. CDR3 region: CASSDLRGMGTNEKLFF. Written as DNA, the CDR3 is TGCGCCAGCAGTGACTTGAGGGGGATGGGAACTAATGAAAAACTGTTTTTT.

The J gene is TRBJ1-3, the V gene TRBV2; D ambiguous. Germline V gives CDR1 SNHLY, CDR2 FYNNEI. The CDR3 extends over 14 amino acids. V was shortened by 6 bases and J by 0 bases, with 9 bases between the two germline ends. The CDR3 nucleotides are TGTGCCAGCAGGGGTCAGGTCTCTGGAAACACCATATATTTT. Protein sequence: CASRGQVSGNTIYF.

The V call is TRBV12-3 or TRBV12-4, the J call TRBJ1-5; 8 nucleotides line up with TRBD1. The trim removed 4 bases at V and 4 bases at J, leaving 0 bases unmatched. The CDR3 is 13 amino acids. The CDR3 protein is CASSWTGNQPQHF. DNA for the CDR3: TGTGCCAGCAGTTGGACAGGGAATCAGCCCCAGCATTTT.

The rearrangement joins TRBV7-2 to TRBJ1-2; no definite D call. This CDR3 region has 11 residues. CDR1 is SGHTA, CDR2 FQGNSA, per germline. V was shortened by 5 bases and J by 7 bases, with 8 bases between the two germline ends. CDR3: CASSPRAGYTF. CDR3 DNA: TGTGCCAGCAGCCCCAGAGCTGGCTACACCTTC.

The chain employs TRBV4-3 and TRBJ1-2; 8 bases map to TRBD1. J lost 0 bases, V lost 2 bases, and 5 bases had no gene match. Germline V lookup: CDR1 LGHNA, CDR2 YSLEER. The CDR3 totals 16 residues. CDR3 DNA: TGCGCCAGCAGCCAACGGACAGGGACTCCTAACTATGGCTACACCTTC. Protein sequence: CASSQRTGTPNYGYTF.

The chain uses TRBV12-3 or TRBV12-4 and TRBJ1-2, with unresolved D. The V end lost 3 bases, the J end lost 4 bases, and 9 bases lay between the germline ends. The CDR3 consists of 13 residues. The CDR3 DNA is TGTGCCAGCAGTTTCATTGCAGCCTATGGCTACACCTTC. It translates to CASSFIAAYGYTF.

This clone was seen a single time. This chain connects TRBV23-1 to TRBJ2-5; D tentatively reads TRBD1 or TRBD2 (5 bases each). TRBV23-1 is flagged as an ORF with uncertain function. The germline V and J ends were trimmed by 7 bases and 5 bases, with 17 bases remaining between them. CDR3 length: 14 amino acids. The DNA for the CDR3 is TGCGCCAGCACCCAGCGGCAGGGCGAGGAGACCCAGTACTTC. Protein sequence: CASTQRQGEETQYF.

This sequence joins TRBV7-9 and TRBJ2-1, with 9 bases aligning to TRBD1. There are 12 residues in the CDR3. CDR1 is SEHNR, CDR2 FQNEAQ, per germline (reference sequence). For the CDR3, the DNA is TGTGCATGGGACAGGGTAAGCAATGAGCAGTTCTTC. Its protein product is CAWDRVSNEQFF.

The gene calls are TRBV6-2 or TRBV6-3 and TRBJ2-3, with D uncertain. Looked up from germline, CDR1 is MNHEY and CDR2 is SVGEGT. The CDR3 spans 15 residues. Between the trimmed V and J ends, which lost 3 bases and 2 bases, there was a span of 12 bases. The CDR3 loop reads CASSYGSQNTDTQYF. CDR3 bases: TGTGCCAGCAGTTATGGCTCTCAAAACACAGATACGCAGTATTTT.

Worth noting for this clone: Other DNA sequences from this sample encode an identical CDR3 as well. The rearrangement joins TRBV19 to TRBJ1-3, with D uncertain. The germline V gene has CDR1 LNHDA and CDR2 SQIVND (reference sequence). CDR3 length equals 12 residues. Trimming removed 6 bases at V and 0 bases at J, with 3 bases between. The CDR3 sequence is CASRASGNTIYF. CDR3 DNA sequence: TGTGCCAGTAGAGCCTCTGGAAACACCATATATTTT.

The chain links TRBV5-4 to TRBJ1-2, with D possibly being TRBD1 (6 bases). The CDR3 length is 13 residues. Deletions cut 3 bases from V and 4 bases from J, with 10 bases between. Germline V gives CDR1 SGHNT, CDR2 YYREEE (reference sequence). The DNA of the CDR3 is TGTGCCAGCAGCTCGGACAGACTCTATGGCTACACCTTC. It specifies CASSSDRLYGYTF.

This sequence joins TRBV5-1 and TRBJ2-1; 11 nucleotides match TRBD2. The CDR3 has 15 residues. The J segment lost 5 bases and the V segment lost 4 bases, leaving 5 bases of the junction unmatched. CDR1 is SGHRS and CDR2 is YFSETQ in the germline V gene. CDR3 amino acids: CASSLSGGGDNEQFF. The CDR3 bases are TGCGCCAGCAGCCTTAGCGGGGGGGGCGACAATGAGCAGTTCTTC. The full variable domain, rest sourced from reference TRBV5-1 and TRBJ2-1, is KAGVTQTPRYLIKTRGQQVTLSCSPISGHRSVSWYQQTPGQGLQFLFEYFSETQRNKGNFPGRFSGRQFSNSRSEMNVSTLELGDSALYLCASSLSGGGDNEQFFGPGTRLTVL.

The gene calls are TRBV7-9 and TRBJ1-4; D ambiguous. The germline CDR1 and CDR2 sequences are SEHNR and FQNEAQ (reference sequence). V was pared by 4 bases and J by 8 bases, with 17 bases between. The CDR3 is 15 amino acids. CDR3 residues: CASSSLGGRVEKLFF. CDR3 nucleotide sequence: TGTGCCAGCAGCTCCCTCGGAGGGCGGGTGGAAAAACTGTTTTTT.

This chain connects TRBV9 to TRBJ1-3; D is undetermined. The germline CDR1 and CDR2 sequences are SGDLS and YYNGEE. V gave up 0 bases and J gave up 6 bases, with 10 bases separating them. This CDR3 is 14 amino acids long. CDR3: CASSVGQVANTIYF. The CDR3 nucleotides are TGTGCCAGCAGCGTAGGGCAAGTGGCAAACACCATATATTTT.